This TCR beta chain was documented in a study of radiotherapy plus CTLA-4 blockade in lung cancer (dated by TCRdb to 2017 to 2018). Describing the broader study: Objective responses were observed in roughly a sixth of enrolled patients, and disease control was achieved in 30% to 40%. Overall study outcomes, separate from this receptor: After treatment with radiotherapy and ipilimumab, TCR clones that originated in tumors expanded in peripheral blood. The strongest predictors of response, as reported, were early dynamic changes in blood T cell clones along with a rise in serum interferon-beta after radiation.

The CDR3 numbers 13 residues from cysteine through phenylalanine. The entry retains the CDR3 DNA only, 39 bases that are in frame from base 1. Sequences SGHRS (CDR1) and YFSETQ (CDR2) are obtained from the germline V gene. V is reduced by 0 bases and J by 0 bases, leaving a spacing of 4 bases between them. A note on this clone: This receptor's antigen is unknown. No much larger clonotype is one base removed from it; base qualities were not supplied.

Focal radiation therapy combined with CTLA-4 blockade (ipilimumab) was tested in patients with chemo-refractory metastatic non-small-cell lung cancer. Preparation of the library involved the immunoSEQ multiplex PCR assay. TCRdb's version of the immuneACCESS table is confined to in-frame rearrangements and falls short of the full clone set. An unresolved V gene accounts for under half of the shortfall where checked; the remainder is of unknown origin. The sample includes over 80,000 clones, with around 87% observed a single time. 16% of the sample rests with the top ten. Sequencing used peripheral blood, obtained from a patient treated with radiotherapy plus ipilimumab. This clonotype was sampled from a human donor with non-small cell lung cancer that progressed on radiotherapy plus ipilimumab. This chain is built from TRBV5-1 and TRBJ2-7, with the D gene not clear enough to name. The DNA is as follows: TGCGCCAGCAGCTTGGAGGGCTCCTACGAGCAGTACTTC. It translates as CASSLEGSYEQYF.